A single sample gave rise to the 26 T cell receptor beta chains below, sequenced in a study of cytomegalovirus exposure and HLA in healthy donors. The PCR had 60 Vbeta and 13 Jbeta primers. Method: immunoSEQ multiplex PCR; TCRdb's copy keeps in-frame clones and lacks some. Of some 180,000 clones listed, less than 90% are singletons. Source material: PBMCs. Source of these receptors: a girl under three years old in good health and CMV-seronegative.

The rearrangement links TRBV9 to TRBJ1-3, with D perhaps TRBD1 (6 bases). The CDR3 covers 15 residues. CDR1 is SGDLS and CDR2 is YYNGEE in the germline V gene. Trimming left V 0 bases short and J 4 bases short, with 11 bases between. The CDR3: CASSVDGRGGNTIYF. The CDR3 region has the DNA TGTGCCAGCAGCGTAGATGGCAGGGGCGGAAACACCATATATTTT.

V usage is TRBV5-1 and J usage is TRBJ2-7; TRBD1 matches 11 bases. The germline V gene has CDR1 SGHRS and CDR2 YFSETQ. This CDR3 is built from 16 residues. Trimming at V came to 4 bases and at J to 4 bases, leaving 10 bases not matched to a gene. DNA of the CDR3: TGCGCCAGCAGCCCCCTCCCCGGGACAGGGGGTTACGAGCAGTACTTC. It specifies CASSPLPGTGGYEQYF.

This CDR3 is CASSFRPADTYEQYF. The CDR3 DNA reads TGTGCCAGCAGCTTTAGGCCAGCCGACACCTACGAGCAGTACTTC. The gene calls are TRBV13 and TRBJ2-7; no clear D gene. Germline CDR1 reads PRHDT; CDR2 reads FYEKMQ (reference sequence). The V gene lost 3 bases and the J gene lost 2 bases, with 14 bases spanning the gap. The CDR3 extends over 15 amino acids.

V is TRBV2 and J is TRBJ2-1; D not resolved. There are 11 residues in the CDR3. Trimming took 4 bases from V and 4 from J, leaving 2 bases between them. Germline-derived CDR1 and CDR2 are SNHLY and FYNNEI. Here the CDR3 reads CASSVYNEQFF. As DNA, the CDR3 is TGTGCCAGCAGTGTATACAATGAGCAGTTCTTC.

This rearrangement joins TRBV9 to TRBJ1-2, with 7 bases lining up with TRBD1. The germline V gene has CDR1 SGDLS and CDR2 YYNGEE. The CDR3 has 14 amino acids. V shed 3 bases and J 5 bases; nucleotides not matched to a gene: 7. The CDR3 DNA reads TGTGCCAGCAGCGCAACCGACAGGGAGTATGGCTACACCTTC. Translated: CASSATDREYGYTF.

This chain links TRBV5-6 with TRBJ1-1; 9 positions agree with TRBD1. Unmatched junction bases numbered 11, after V lost 3 bases and J lost 5 bases. This CDR3 region has 16 residues. Germline values: CDR1 SGHDT, CDR2 YYEEEE. This CDR3 reads CASSWNRGPERTEAFF. The DNA of the CDR3 is TGTGCCAGCAGCTGGAACAGGGGGCCGGAAAGGACTGAAGCTTTCTTT.

V is TRBV4-3 and J is TRBJ2-3; TRBD2 matches at 13 bases. V dropped 4 bases and J dropped 6; count of bases not matched to a gene: 7. There are 16 residues in the CDR3. Germline-derived CDR1 and CDR2 are LGHNA and YSLEER. The DNA of the CDR3 is TGCGCCAGCAGCCCTCTGAAGGGACTAGCGGGGGATACGCAGTATTTT. It translates to CASSPLKGLAGDTQYF.

The V call is TRBV5-1, the J call TRBJ2-3; perhaps TRBD1 as D (5 bases). V shed 0 bases and J shed 0 bases, with 8 bases lying between them. There are 15 residues in the CDR3. CDR1 and CDR2 from the germline V gene are SGHRS and YFSETQ. The CDR3 nucleotides are TGCGCCAGCAGCTTGGGATCAGGGAGCACAGATACGCAGTATTTT. It codes for CASSLGSGSTDTQYF.

This sequence joins TRBV5-6 and TRBJ2-5; D is unclear. Germline CDR1 reads SGHDT; CDR2 reads YYEEEE. The CDR3 extends over 13 amino acids. The V and J ends lost 1 base and 0 bases respectively, with 4 bases between them. Written as DNA, the CDR3 is TGTGCCAGCAGCTTGCCCTACCAAGAGACCCAGTACTTC. Encoded protein: CASSLPYQETQYF.

This chain uses TRBV2 with TRBJ2-5, with TRBD1 matching 9 bases. V lost 5 bases and J lost 8; bases outside the gene matches: 9. Germline assignment: CDR1 SNHLY and CDR2 FYNNEI. The CDR3 sequence is 14 residues long. In DNA form, the CDR3 reads TGTGCCAGCAGTACGAGGACAGGGGCCCATACCCAGTACTTC. Translated, it gives CASSTRTGAHTQYF.

Details on this clone: At one end, the junction sequence differs from germline, possibly due to a read error. V usage is TRBV2 and J usage is TRBJ2-2; 7 nucleotides match TRBD2. CDR1 is SNHLY and CDR2 is FYNNEI in the germline V gene. CDR3 length: 14 amino acids. CDR3 loop: CAGSPQAGSGELFF. The DNA for the CDR3 is TGTGCCGGCAGCCCACAAGCGGGATCCGGGGAGCTGTTTTTT.

The chain is built from TRBV6-1 and TRBJ1-1; a weak D match, TRBD1 (6 bases). CDR3 size: 15 residues. Germline V gene lookup returns CDR1 MNHNS and CDR2 SASEGT. Trimming removed 6 bases at V and 5 bases at J, with 19 bases between. The CDR3 bases are TGTGCCAGCAGGGAGCGGAGCAGGGGACGAACTGAAGCTTTCTTT. Protein sequence: CASRERSRGRTEAFF.

The chain is built from TRBV4-1 and TRBJ2-3, with D possibly matching TRBD1 (5 bases). The CDR3 length is 16 residues. CDR1 is MGHRA and CDR2 is YSYEKL in the germline V gene. V was shortened by 4 bases and J by 0 bases, with 14 bases between the two germline ends. CDR3 bases: TGCGCCAGCAGCCCCCAGGGCTTCGCTAGCACAGATACGCAGTATTTT. This encodes CASSPQGFASTDTQYF.

This clone came up once. J is TRBJ2-7 and V is TRBV19, with 8 positions matching TRBD1. CDR1 and CDR2 (germline): LNHDA, SQIVND (reference sequence). With V trimmed by 6 bases and J by 0 bases, 7 bases remained unmatched. CDR3 length: 15 residues. The CDR3 is CASRPGTGVSYEQYF. As DNA, the CDR3 is TGTGCCAGTAGGCCCGGGACAGGAGTCTCCTACGAGCAGTACTTC.

The V gene is TRBV30, the J gene TRBJ2-5; 7 nucleotides agree with TRBD1. The J call may be mistaken, given a closer DNA end match to TRBJ2-7. CDR1 GTSNPN and CDR2 SVGIG come from the germline V gene (reference sequence). The CDR3 contains 13 residues. CDR3 sequence: CAWSVGGDDEQYF. CDR3 nucleotides: TGTGCCTGGAGTGTAGGGGGCGACGACGAGCAGTACTTC.

This chain connects TRBV6-5 to TRBJ2-2, with 8 bases fitting TRBD2. This CDR3 spans 16 amino acids. Germline V gives CDR1 MNHEY, CDR2 SVGAGI. Trimming removed 0 bases from V and 7 bases from J; junction bases left unmatched: 7. Here the CDR3 DNA reads TGTGCCAGCAGTTACTCAAGCGGGGGCTTTAGCGGGGAGCTGTTTTTT. Its protein is CASSYSSGGFSGELFF.

This CDR3 is CASSLRDRGVSGANVLTF. CDR3 sequence (DNA): TGTGCCAGCAGCTTACGGGACAGGGGAGTTTCTGGGGCCAACGTCCTGACTTTC. The chain has TRBV7-9 and TRBJ2-6, with 10 bases aligning to TRBD1. Germline lookup yields CDR1 SEHNR and CDR2 FQNEAQ (reference sequence). CDR3 length: 18 amino acids. Germline trimming cut 2 bases from V and 1 base from J; bases unmatched to any gene: 5.

This clone showed up just once. The chain is built from TRBV6-5 and TRBJ1-4; D is possibly TRBD1 (5 bases). V gave up 2 bases and J gave up 3 bases, with 7 bases separating them. Looked up from germline, CDR1 is MNHEY and CDR2 is SVGAGI. This CDR3 contains 14 residues. CDR3 in DNA: TGTGCCAGCAGTTACGGGGCCGCTAATGAAAAACTGTTTTTT. Translation: CASSYGAANEKLFF.

This rearrangement joins TRBV4-2 to TRBJ2-7; TRBD2 matches at 10 bases. This CDR3 comprises 17 residues. V gave up 0 bases and J gave up 3 bases; unmatched junction bases: 8. Looked up from germline, CDR1 is LGHNA and CDR2 is YNFKEQ. CDR3 DNA sequence: TGTGCCAGCAGCCAAGATCAACTAGCGGGACTAAACTACGAGCAGTACTTC. Its translation is CASSQDQLAGLNYEQYF.

The table lists this clone with a count of one. The chain has TRBV7-8 and TRBJ2-1, with D possibly TRBD2 on 5 matching bases. V lost 2 bases and J lost 0, with 8 bases in between. This CDR3 region has 15 residues. Germline loops: CDR1 SGHVS, CDR2 FQNEAQ. The CDR3 coding sequence is TGTGCCAGCAGCTTACTCGGAGGCTCCTACAATGAGCAGTTCTTC. Amino acid sequence: CASSLLGGSYNEQFF.

This clone was counted once. The gene calls are TRBV27 and TRBJ2-7; 9 bases line up with TRBD1. Germline loops: CDR1 MNHEY, CDR2 SMNVEV (reference sequence). The CDR3 loop spans 13 amino acids. V shed 8 bases, J shed 2 bases, and the junction held 4 bases outside the gene matches. The CDR3 region has the DNA TGTGCCAGCGTGGGACAGGGCGCCTACGAGCAGTACTTC. Its protein is CASVGQGAYEQYF.

This clone occurred a few times. The chain uses TRBV4-1 and TRBJ1-1; D is unresolved. CDR3 length: 12 amino acids. Germline CDR1 MGHRA, CDR2 YSYEKL. V shed 0 bases and J shed 7 bases, with 6 bases lying between them. This CDR3 is CASSQETDEAFF. CDR3 coding DNA: TGCGCCAGCAGCCAAGAAACAGATGAAGCTTTCTTT.

Comment on this clone: Compared with germline, one end of the junction differs, possibly owing to a read error. The chain carries TRBV7-9 and TRBJ1-2, with D possibly matching TRBD1 (6 bases). Germline CDR1 reads SEHNR; CDR2 reads FQNEAQ (reference sequence). The CDR3 is 13 residues long. The CDR3 loop is CSSSFGGPYGYTF. CDR3 in DNA: TGTTCCAGCAGCTTCGGGGGGCCCTATGGCTACACCTTC.

V is TRBV11-3 and J is TRBJ2-2; D ambiguous. V gave up 0 bases and J gave up 4 bases, with 6 bases separating them. This CDR3 contains 14 residues. The germline gives CDR1 SGHNT, CDR2 YENEEA. DNA of the CDR3: TGTGCCAGCAGCTTAGATCCATCCACCGGGGAGCTGTTTTTT. Translation gives CASSLDPSTGELFF.

The chain carries TRBV9 and TRBJ2-7, with D uncertain. V dropped 4 bases and J dropped 5 bases, with 13 bases sitting between them. Per germline, CDR1 SGDLS and CDR2 YYNGEE. This CDR3 has 13 residues. The DNA for the CDR3 is TGTGCCAGCAGCCCACAACCTTCTCACGAGCAGTACTTC. Translating it yields CASSPQPSHEQYF.

The chain couples TRBV5-6 to TRBJ2-7; maybe TRBD1 (6 bases). Trimming cost V 3 bases and J 6 bases, with 22 bases left between them. The CDR3 is 16 amino acids. Per germline, CDR1 SGHDT and CDR2 YYEEEE. CDR3 sequence reads: CASSWDFRGRGSEQYF. The CDR3, as DNA: TGTGCCAGCAGCTGGGATTTTAGGGGGAGAGGTTCCGAGCAGTACTTC.